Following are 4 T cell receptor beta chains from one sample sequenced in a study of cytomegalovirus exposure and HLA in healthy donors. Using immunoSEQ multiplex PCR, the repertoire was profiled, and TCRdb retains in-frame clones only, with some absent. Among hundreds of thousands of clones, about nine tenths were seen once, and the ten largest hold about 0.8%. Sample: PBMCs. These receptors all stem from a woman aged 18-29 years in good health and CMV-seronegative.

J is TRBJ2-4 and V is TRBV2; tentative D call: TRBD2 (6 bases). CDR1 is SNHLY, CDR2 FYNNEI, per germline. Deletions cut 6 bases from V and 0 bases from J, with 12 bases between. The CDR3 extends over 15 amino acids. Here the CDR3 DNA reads TGTGCCAGCAGGGGAGCGGGCCGAGCCAAAAACATTCAGTACTTC. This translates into CASRGAGRAKNIQYF.

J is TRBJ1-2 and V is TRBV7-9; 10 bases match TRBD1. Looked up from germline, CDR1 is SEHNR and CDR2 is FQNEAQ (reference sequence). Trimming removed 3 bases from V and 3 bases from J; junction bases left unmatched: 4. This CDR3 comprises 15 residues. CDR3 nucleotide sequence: TGTGCCAGCAGCTTGGGGACAGGGGCTGACTATGGCTACACCTTC. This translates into CASSLGTGADYGYTF.

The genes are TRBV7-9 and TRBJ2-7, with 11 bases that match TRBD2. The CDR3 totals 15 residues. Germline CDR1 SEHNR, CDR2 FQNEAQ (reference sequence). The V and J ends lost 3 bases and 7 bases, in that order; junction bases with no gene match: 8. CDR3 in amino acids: CASSFASGGSLEQYF. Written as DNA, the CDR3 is TGTGCCAGCAGCTTCGCTAGCGGGGGGTCCCTGGAGCAGTACTTC. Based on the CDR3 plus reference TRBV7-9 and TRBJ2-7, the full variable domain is DTGVSQNPRHKITKRGQNVTFRCDPISEHNRLYWYRQTLGQGPEFLTYFQNEAQLEKSRLLSDRFSAERPKGSFSTLEIQRTEQGDSAMYLCASSFASGGSLEQYFGPGTRLTVT.

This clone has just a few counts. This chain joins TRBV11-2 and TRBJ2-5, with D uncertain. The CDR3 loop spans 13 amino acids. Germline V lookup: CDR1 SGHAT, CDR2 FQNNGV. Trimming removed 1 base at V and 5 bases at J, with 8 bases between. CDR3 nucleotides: TGTGCCAGCAGCTTAGCATGGGCTGAGACCCAGTACTTC. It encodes CASSLAWAETQYF.